This is a list of T cell receptor beta chains from one sample in a study of T cell responses to AZD1222 COVID-19 vaccine. Produced via immunoSEQ multiplex PCR; TCRdb's table is partial and in-frame only. Among about 140,000 clones listed, about 92% were seen once. Material: peripheral blood, obtained on day 0 of MenACWY control vaccination. Receptors were obtained from an adult in good health. Each CDR3 is given with its conserved first and last residue. Each record gives: clone size, J gene, D gene, V gene, CDR3 protein, CDR3 DNA. A D gene is named only where the DNA matches it firmly. Clone size, where shown, is once, few, many, or a class for clones that have expanded.

>-|TRBJ2-1|-|TRBV7-9
CASSQITYNEQFF
TGTGCCAGCAGCCAAATTACCTACAATGAGCAGTTCTTC
>-|TRBJ1-2|TRBD1|TRBV6-6
CASSRTGEESYGYTF
TGTGCCAGCAGCCGTACAGGGGAGGAAAGCTATGGCTACACCTTC
>-|TRBJ2-5|-|TRBV6-5
CASSYGDIQTGETQYF
TGTGCCAGCAGTTACGGTGACATACAAACCGGGGAGACCCAGTACTTC
>-|TRBJ1-1|-|TRBV25-1
CASSLRRAGAEAFF
TGTGCCAGCAGTCTAAGACGGGCGGGCGCTGAAGCTTTCTTT
>-|TRBJ2-3|TRBD1|TRBV27
CASSLSSPGTGSKQYF
TGTGCCAGCAGTTTATCGAGTCCCGGGACAGGGAGCAAGCAGTATTTT
>-|TRBJ1-2|-|TRBV9
CASSVQGDGYTF
TGTGCCAGCAGCGTACAAGGGGATGGCTACACCTTC
>-|TRBJ2-1|-|TRBV13
CASSFLINEQFF
TGTGCCAGCAGCTTCCTGATCAATGAGCAGTTCTTC
>-|TRBJ2-7|-|TRBV10-3
CAISATDSYEQYF
TGTGCCATCAGTGCAACAGATTCCTACGAGCAGTACTTC
>-|TRBJ2-2|-|TRBV19
CATRGRWQPGELFF
TGTGCCACCAGGGGCCGCTGGCAGCCCGGGGAGCTGTTTTTT
>-|TRBJ2-6|TRBD1|TRBV7-3
CASSLVGTGSFSGANVLTF
TGTGCCAGCAGCTTAGTCGGGACAGGGTCCTTCTCTGGGGCCAACGTCCTGACTTTC
>-|TRBJ1-1|TRBD1|TRBV6-2/TRBV6-3
CASSFQTGGTEAFF
TGTGCCAGCAGTTTCCAGACAGGGGGGACTGAAGCTTTCTTT
>-|TRBJ1-2|TRBD1|TRBV4-2
CASSQDRQGASYGYTF
TGTGCCAGCAGCCAAGATCGTCAGGGGGCGAGCTATGGCTACACCTTC
>-|TRBJ2-3|-|TRBV5-5
CASSLFGGISTDTQYF
TGTGCCAGCAGCTTGTTTGGGGGAATTAGCACAGATACGCAGTATTTT
>once|TRBJ2-5|-|TRBV7-3
CASSLGSPEETQYF
TGTGCCAGCAGCTTAGGAAGCCCGGAAGAGACCCAGTACTTC
>-|TRBJ1-4|-|TRBV6-4
CASSDISGVGEKLFF
TGTGCCAGCAGTGACATTTCAGGGGTGGGCGAAAAACTGTTTTTT
>-|TRBJ1-1|TRBD1|TRBV2
CASSDPGQGAKTEAFF
TGTGCCAGCAGTGATCCGGGACAGGGGGCAAAGACTGAAGCTTTCTTT
>-|TRBJ1-6|-|TRBV30
CAWSGQHNSPLHF
TGTGCCTGGAGTGGACAACATAATTCACCCCTCCACTTT
>-|TRBJ1-4|TRBD1|TRBV13
CASSVGQGAGSAKLFF
TGTGCCAGCAGCGTGGGACAGGGGGCGGGATCGGCAAAACTGTTTTTT
>-|TRBJ2-7|-|TRBV3-1/TRBV3-2
CASSLLGTGTYEQYF
TGTGCCAGCAGCCTCCTCGGGACTGGAACCTACGAGCAGTACTTC
>-|TRBJ2-3|-|TRBV30
CAWRWGPSTDTQYF
TGTGCCTGGAGGTGGGGGCCAAGCACAGATACGCAGTATTTT
>-|TRBJ1-2|-|TRBV6-2/TRBV6-3
CASSYRGNPNYGYTF
TGTGCCAGCAGTTACCGGGGGAACCCGAACTATGGCTACACCTTC
>-|TRBJ1-1|-|TRBV2
CASSGFANTEAFF
TGTGCCAGCAGTGGTTTTGCGAACACTGAAGCTTTCTTT